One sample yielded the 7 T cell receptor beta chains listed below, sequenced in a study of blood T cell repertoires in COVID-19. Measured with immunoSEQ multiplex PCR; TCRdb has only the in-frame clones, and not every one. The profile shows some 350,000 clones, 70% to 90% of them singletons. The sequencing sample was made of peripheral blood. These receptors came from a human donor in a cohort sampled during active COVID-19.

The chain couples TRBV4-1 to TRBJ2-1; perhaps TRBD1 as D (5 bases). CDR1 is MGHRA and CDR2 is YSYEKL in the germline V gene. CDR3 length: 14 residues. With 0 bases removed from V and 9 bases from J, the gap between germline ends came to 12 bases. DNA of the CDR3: TGCGCCAGCAGCCAAGATAAGGGGTTGGGTGAGCAGTTCTTC. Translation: CASSQDKGLGEQFF.

As DNA, the CDR3 is TGCGCCAGCAGCTTGGATGAACAGGGGGGCACCGGGGAGCTGTTTTTT. This codes for CASSLDEQGGTGELFF. The gene calls are TRBV5-1 and TRBJ2-2, with 8 bases that match TRBD1. V gave up 0 bases and J gave up 4 bases; unmatched junction bases: 5. CDR1 and CDR2 (germline): SGHRS, YFSETQ. There are 16 residues in the CDR3.

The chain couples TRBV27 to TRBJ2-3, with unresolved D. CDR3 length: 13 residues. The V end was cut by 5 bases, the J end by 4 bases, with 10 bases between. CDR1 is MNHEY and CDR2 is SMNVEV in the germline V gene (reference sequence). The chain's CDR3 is CASSRGSPDTQYF. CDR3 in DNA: TGTGCCAGCAGTCGCGGATCCCCAGATACGCAGTATTTT.

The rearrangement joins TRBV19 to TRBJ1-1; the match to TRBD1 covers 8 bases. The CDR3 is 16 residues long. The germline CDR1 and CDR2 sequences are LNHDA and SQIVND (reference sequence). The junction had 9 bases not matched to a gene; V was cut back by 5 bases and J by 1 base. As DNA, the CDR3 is TGTGCCAGTAGTCCAAGCGGCGACAGGGGGAACACTGAAGCTTTCTTT. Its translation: CASSPSGDRGNTEAFF.

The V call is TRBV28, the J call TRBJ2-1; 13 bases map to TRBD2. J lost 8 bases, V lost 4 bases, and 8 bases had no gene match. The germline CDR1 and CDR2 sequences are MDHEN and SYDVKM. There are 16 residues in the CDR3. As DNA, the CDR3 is TGTGCCAGCAGTTCCGGAACTAGCGGGAGGGCCTATGAGCAGTTCTTC. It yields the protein CASSSGTSGRAYEQFF. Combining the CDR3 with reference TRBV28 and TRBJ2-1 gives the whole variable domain DVKVTQSSRYLVKRTGEKVFLECVQDMDHENMFWYRQDPGLGLRLIYFSYDVKMKEKGDIPEGYSVSREKKERFSLILESASTNQTSMYLCASSSGTSGRAYEQFFGPGTRLTVL.

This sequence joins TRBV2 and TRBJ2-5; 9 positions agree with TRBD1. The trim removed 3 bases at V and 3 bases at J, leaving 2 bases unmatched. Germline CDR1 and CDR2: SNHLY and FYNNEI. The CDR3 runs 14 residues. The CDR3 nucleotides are TGTGCCAGCAGTGAGGGGACAGGGAAAGAGACCCAGTACTTC. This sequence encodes CASSEGTGKETQYF.

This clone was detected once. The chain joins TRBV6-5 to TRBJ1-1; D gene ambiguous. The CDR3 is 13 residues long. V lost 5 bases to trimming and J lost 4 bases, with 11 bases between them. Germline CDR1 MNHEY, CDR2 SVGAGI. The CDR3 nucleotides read TGTGCCAGCAGTACATCCCGTGGCACTGAAGCTTTCTTT. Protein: CASSTSRGTEAFF.